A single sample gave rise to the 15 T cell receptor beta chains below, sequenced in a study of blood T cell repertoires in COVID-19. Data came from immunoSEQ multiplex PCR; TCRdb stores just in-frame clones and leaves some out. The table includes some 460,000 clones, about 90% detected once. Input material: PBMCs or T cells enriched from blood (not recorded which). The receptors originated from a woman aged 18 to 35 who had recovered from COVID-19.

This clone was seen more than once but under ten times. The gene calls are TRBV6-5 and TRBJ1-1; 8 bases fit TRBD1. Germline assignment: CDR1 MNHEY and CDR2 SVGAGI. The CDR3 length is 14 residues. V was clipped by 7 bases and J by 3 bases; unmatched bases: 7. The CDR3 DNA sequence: TGTGCCAGCAAGCCCCCAGGGGGCGACACTGAAGCTTTCTTT. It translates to CASKPPGGDTEAFF.

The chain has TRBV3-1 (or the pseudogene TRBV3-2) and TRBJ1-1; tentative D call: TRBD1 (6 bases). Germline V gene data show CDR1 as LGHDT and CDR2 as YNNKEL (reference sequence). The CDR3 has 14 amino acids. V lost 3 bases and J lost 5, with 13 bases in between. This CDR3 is CASSQQGYLTEAFF. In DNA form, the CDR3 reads TGTGCCAGCAGCCAGCAGGGGTATCTGACTGAAGCTTTCTTT.

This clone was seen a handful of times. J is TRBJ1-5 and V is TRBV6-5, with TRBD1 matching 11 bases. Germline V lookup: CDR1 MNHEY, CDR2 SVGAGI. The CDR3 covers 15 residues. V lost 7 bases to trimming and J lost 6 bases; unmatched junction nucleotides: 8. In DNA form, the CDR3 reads TGTGCCAGCACCCTGGAAGGACAGGGGGCTCAGCCCCAGCATTTT. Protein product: CASTLEGQGAQPQHF.

CDR3 in amino acids: CSVVAGGNTGELFF. DNA for the CDR3: TGCAGCGTTGTTGCAGGGGGGAACACCGGGGAGCTGTTTTTT. The chain joins TRBV29-1 to TRBJ2-2; TRBD1 matches at 7 bases. The CDR3 spans 14 residues. Germline-derived CDR1 and CDR2 are SQVTM and ANQGSEA. The junction had 3 bases not matched to a gene; V was cut back by 4 bases and J by 1 base.

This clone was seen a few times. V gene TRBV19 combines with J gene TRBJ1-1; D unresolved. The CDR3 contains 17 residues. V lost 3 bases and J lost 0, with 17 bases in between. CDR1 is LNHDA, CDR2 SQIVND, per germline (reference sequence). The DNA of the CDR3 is TGTGCCAGTAGTATTGACGGGTTGACTTCAATGAACACTGAAGCTTTCTTT. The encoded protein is CASSIDGLTSMNTEAFF.

CDR3 DNA: TGTGCCAGCAGCTTGGGATTCTCGGCGGCAACTAATGAAAAACTGTTTTTT. Translation: CASSLGFSAATNEKLFF. The chain links TRBV5-6 to TRBJ1-4, with unresolved D. The V and J ends lost 0 bases and 0 bases respectively, with 12 bases between them. Germline V gene sequence: CDR1 SGHDT, CDR2 YYEEEE. This CDR3 is 17 amino acids long. The entire variable domain, with the rest obtained from reference TRBV5-6 and TRBJ1-4, is as follows: DAGVTQSPTHLIKTRGQQVTLRCSPKSGHDTVSWYQQALGQGPQFIFQYYEEEERQRGNFPDRFSGHQFPNYSSELNVNALLLGDSALYLCASSLGFSAATNEKLFFGSGTQLSVL.

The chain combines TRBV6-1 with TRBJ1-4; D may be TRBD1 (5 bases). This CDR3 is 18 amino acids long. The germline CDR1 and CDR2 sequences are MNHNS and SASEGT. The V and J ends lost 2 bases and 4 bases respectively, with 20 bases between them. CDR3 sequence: CASSESLPGGGVNEKLFF. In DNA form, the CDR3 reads TGTGCCAGCAGTGAAAGTCTGCCCGGGGGGGGAGTTAATGAAAAACTGTTTTTT.

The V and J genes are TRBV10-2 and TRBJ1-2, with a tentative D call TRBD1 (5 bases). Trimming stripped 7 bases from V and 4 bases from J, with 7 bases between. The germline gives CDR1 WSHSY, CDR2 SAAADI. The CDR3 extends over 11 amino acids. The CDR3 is CASNGGYGYTF. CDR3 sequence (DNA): TGCGCCAGCAACGGGGGCTATGGCTACACCTTC.

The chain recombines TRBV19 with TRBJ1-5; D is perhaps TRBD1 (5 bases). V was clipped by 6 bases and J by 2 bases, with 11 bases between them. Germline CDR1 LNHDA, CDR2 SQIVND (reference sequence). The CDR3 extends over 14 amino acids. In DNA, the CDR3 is TGTGCCAGTAGCCCCCAACAGGGCAATCAGCCCCAGCATTTT. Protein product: CASSPQQGNQPQHF.

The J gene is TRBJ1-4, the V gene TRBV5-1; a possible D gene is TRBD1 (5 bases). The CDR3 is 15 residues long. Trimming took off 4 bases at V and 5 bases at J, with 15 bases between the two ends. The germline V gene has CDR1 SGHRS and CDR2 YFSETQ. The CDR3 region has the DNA TGCGCCAGCAGCGAGGGGACTCTGGGGAATGAAAAACTGTTTTTT. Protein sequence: CASSEGTLGNEKLFF.

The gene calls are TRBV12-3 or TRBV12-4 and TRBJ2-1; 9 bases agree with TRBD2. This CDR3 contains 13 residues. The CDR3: CASLAGIYNEQFF. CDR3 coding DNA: TGTGCTTCTCTAGCGGGGATTTACAATGAGCAGTTCTTC.

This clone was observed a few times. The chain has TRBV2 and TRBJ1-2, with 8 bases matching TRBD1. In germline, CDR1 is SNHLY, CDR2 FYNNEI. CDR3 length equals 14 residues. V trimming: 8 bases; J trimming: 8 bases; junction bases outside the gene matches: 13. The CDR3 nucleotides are TGTGCCAGCCTAGCGGACAGGGACTTCTCCGGCTACACCTTC. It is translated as CASLADRDFSGYTF.

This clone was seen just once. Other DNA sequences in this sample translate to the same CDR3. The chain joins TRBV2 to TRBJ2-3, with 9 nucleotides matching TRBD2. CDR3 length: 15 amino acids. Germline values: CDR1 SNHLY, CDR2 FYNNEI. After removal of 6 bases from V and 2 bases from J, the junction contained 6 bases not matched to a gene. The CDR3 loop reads CASSRSGGATDTQYF. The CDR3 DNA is TGTGCCAGCAGCCGTAGCGGGGGCGCCACAGATACGCAGTATTTT.

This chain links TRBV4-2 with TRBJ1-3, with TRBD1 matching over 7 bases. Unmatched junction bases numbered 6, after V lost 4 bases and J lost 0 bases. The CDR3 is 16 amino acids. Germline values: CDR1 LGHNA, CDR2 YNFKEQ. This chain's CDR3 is CASSRGDSSSGNTIYF. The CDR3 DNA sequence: TGTGCCAGCAGCCGGGGGGACAGTAGCTCTGGAAACACCATATATTTT.

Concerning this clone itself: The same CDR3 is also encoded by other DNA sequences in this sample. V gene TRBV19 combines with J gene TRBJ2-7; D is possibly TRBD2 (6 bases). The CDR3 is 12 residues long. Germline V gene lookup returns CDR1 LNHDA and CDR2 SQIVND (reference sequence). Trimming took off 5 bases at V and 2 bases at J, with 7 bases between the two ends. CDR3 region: CASSGGTYEQYF. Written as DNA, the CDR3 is TGTGCCAGTAGTGGCGGGACCTACGAGCAGTACTTC.